This is a list of T cell receptor beta chains from one sample in a study of vaccination and CD4 T cells after COVID-19. One entry per CDR3 protein, called by TCRdb with MiXCR from the PCR reads. Here the sample spans about 6,000 distinct CDR3 sequences, 77% being singletons. Their antigen targets remain unknown. Material: CD4+ T cells from blood, cultured in vitro. The receptors were gathered from a human donor who had recovered from COVID-19. CDR3s include the opening cysteine and the closing phenylalanine or tryptophan. The D gene is left open where the match is weak. Clone size is given for some rows only: seen once, a few or many times, or a class if the clone is expanded.

size: NA
V: TRBV19
D: TRBD1
J: TRBJ2-7
CDR3: CASSISGTGANYEQYF
DNA: TGTGCCAGTAGTATCTCCGGGACAGGGGCCAATTACGAGCAGTACTTC

size: NA
V: TRBV12-3/TRBV12-4
D: TRBD1
J: TRBJ1-2
CDR3: CASSFTGGDYGYTF
DNA: TGTGCCAGCAGTTTTACAGGGGGGGACTATGGCTACACCTTC

size: NA
V: TRBV6-1
D: TRBD1
J: TRBJ2-7
CDR3: CASRRDRDSYEQYF
DNA: TGTGCCAGCAGGAGGGACAGGGATTCCTACGAGCAGTACTTC

size: NA
V: TRBV6-5
D: NA
J: TRBJ2-7
CDR3: CASSYSAGGTYEQYF
DNA: TGTGCCAGCAGTTACTCCGCCGGGGGAACCTACGAGCAGTACTTC

size: NA
V: TRBV27
D: TRBD1
J: TRBJ2-7
CDR3: CASSPLGQAVSYEQYF
DNA: TGTGCCAGCAGTCCGCTGGGACAGGCGGTCTCCTACGAGCAGTACTTC

size: NA
V: TRBV10-3
D: NA
J: TRBJ2-7
CDR3: CAISESMGLAAGYEQYF
DNA: TGTGCCATCAGTGAGTCGATGGGGTTGGCAGCTGGATACGAGCAGTACTTC

size: NA
V: TRBV6-4
D: NA
J: TRBJ1-5
CDR3: CASSGLPNQPQHF
DNA: TGTGCCAGCAGTGGCCTACCAAATCAGCCCCAGCATTTT

size: NA
V: TRBV23-1
D: TRBD1
J: TRBJ1-5
CDR3: CASSLMGQGGSNQPQHF
DNA: TGCGCCAGCAGTCTTATGGGACAGGGTGGGAGCAATCAGCCCCAGCATTTT

size: NA
V: TRBV5-1
D: NA
J: TRBJ2-5
CDR3: CASSLAASPQETQYF
DNA: TGCGCCAGCAGCTTGGCTGCGTCTCCACAGGAGACCCAGTACTTC

size: NA
V: TRBV7-8
D: NA
J: TRBJ1-5
CDR3: CASKKGSNQPQHF
DNA: TGTGCCAGCAAGAAGGGTAGCAATCAGCCCCAGCATTTT

size: NA
V: TRBV5-1
D: NA
J: TRBJ2-7
CDR3: CASSFGSYEQYF
DNA: TGCGCCAGCAGCTTTGGGTCCTACGAGCAGTACTTC

size: NA
V: TRBV5-5
D: NA
J: TRBJ2-7
CDR3: CASSLSVAVSYEQYF
DNA: TGTGCCAGCAGCTTGTCGGTAGCGGTTTCCTACGAGCAGTACTTC

size: NA
V: TRBV27
D: NA
J: TRBJ1-6
CDR3: CASSFQVGSPLHF
DNA: TGTGCCAGCAGTTTTCAGGTCGGTTCACCCCTCCACTTT

size: NA
V: TRBV19
D: TRBD1
J: TRBJ1-4
CDR3: CASKPDRRPATNEKLFF
DNA: TGTGCCAGTAAGCCGGACAGGAGACCTGCAACTAATGAAAAACTGTTTTTT

size: NA
V: TRBV27
D: NA
J: TRBJ1-6
CDR3: CASRSIRVRGYNSPLHF
DNA: TGTGCCAGCAGATCTATAAGAGTGCGGGGATATAATTCACCCCTCCACTTT

size: NA
V: TRBV6-4
D: NA
J: TRBJ2-2
CDR3: CASRERNTGELFF
DNA: TGTGCCAGCAGGGAGAGAAACACCGGGGAGCTGTTTTTT

size: once
V: TRBV20-1
D: NA
J: TRBJ1-5
CDR3: CSALTVAGSNQPQHF
DNA: TGCAGTGCTTTGACAGTTGCGGGAAGCAATCAGCCCCAGCATTTT

size: NA
V: TRBV6-5
D: NA
J: TRBJ1-5
CDR3: CASSFNQPQHF
DNA: TGTGCCAGCAGTTTCAATCAGCCCCAGCATTTT

size: NA
V: TRBV7-9
D: NA
J: TRBJ1-1
CDR3: CASSLEGGTEAFF
DNA: TGTGCCAGCAGCCTGGAGGGGGGGACTGAAGCTTTCTTT

size: NA
V: TRBV19
D: TRBD1
J: TRBJ2-7
CDR3: CASIRQGPNYEQYF
DNA: TGTGCCAGTATCCGACAGGGGCCGAACTACGAGCAGTACTTC

size: NA
V: TRBV6-1
D: NA
J: TRBJ2-5
CDR3: CASRAFIGLKTQYF
DNA: TGTGCCAGCAGGGCGTTTATTGGTTTGAAGACCCAGTACTTC

size: NA
V: TRBV12-3/TRBV12-4
D: NA
J: TRBJ1-2
CDR3: CASSSEGLYGYTF
DNA: TGTGCCAGCAGTTCGGAGGGATTGTATGGCTACACCTTC

size: large
V: TRBV15
D: NA
J: TRBJ2-7
CDR3: CATSRGAYEQYF
DNA: TGTGCCACCAGCAGGGGGGCTTACGAGCAGTACTTC

size: NA
V: TRBV7-7
D: NA
J: TRBJ2-7
CDR3: CASSLSGPPAEQYF
DNA: TGTGCTAGCAGCTTATCCGGGCCCCCGGCGGAGCAGTACTTC

size: NA
V: TRBV24-1
D: TRBD1
J: TRBJ1-2
CDR3: CATSGGTGYGYTF
DNA: TGTGCCACCAGTGGAGGGACAGGGTATGGCTACACCTTC

size: NA
V: TRBV2
D: NA
J: TRBJ2-3
CDR3: CASSAISDTQYF
DNA: TGTGCCAGCAGTGCTATCTCAGATACGCAGTATTTT

size: NA
V: TRBV20-1
D: TRBD1
J: TRBJ1-5
CDR3: CSARQGFNLGPQHF
DNA: TGCAGTGCAAGACAGGGTTTCAACCTGGGGCCCCAGCATTTT

size: NA
V: TRBV7-3
D: NA
J: TRBJ2-5
CDR3: CASSLTARGETQYF
DNA: TGTGCCAGCAGCTTAACGGCCAGGGGAGAGACCCAGTACTTC

size: NA
V: TRBV19
D: NA
J: TRBJ2-3
CDR3: CASSIGTTTDTQYF
DNA: TGTGCCAGTAGTATCGGGACAACCACAGATACGCAGTATTTT

size: NA
V: TRBV10-3
D: NA
J: TRBJ1-5
CDR3: CAISESGGGTQHF
DNA: TGTGCCATCAGTGAGAGTGGGGGCGGAACCCAGCATTTT

size: NA
V: TRBV20-1
D: NA
J: TRBJ1-1
CDR3: CSARITEAFF
DNA: TGCAGTGCCAGAATCACTGAAGCTTTCTTT

size: NA
V: TRBV10-3
D: NA
J: TRBJ1-1
CDR3: CAISPTRGTEAFF
DNA: TGTGCCATCAGCCCTACTAGGGGCACTGAAGCTTTCTTT

size: NA
V: TRBV7-9
D: TRBD1
J: TRBJ1-2
CDR3: CASSLLRDRVAYYGYTF
DNA: TGTGCCAGCAGCTTACTCCGGGACAGGGTTGCTTACTATGGCTACACCTTC

size: once
V: TRBV18
D: TRBD1
J: TRBJ2-7
CDR3: CASSPDRGINEQYF
DNA: TGTGCCAGCTCACCGGACAGGGGGATTAACGAGCAGTACTTC

size: NA
V: TRBV20-1
D: TRBD1
J: TRBJ1-5
CDR3: CSAKPGQGFTQPQHF
DNA: TGCAGTGCTAAACCGGGACAGGGGTTCACTCAGCCCCAGCATTTT

size: NA
V: TRBV24-1
D: NA
J: TRBJ2-5
CDR3: CATSTGPSETQYF
DNA: TGTGCCACCAGTACAGGACCCTCAGAGACCCAGTACTTC

size: NA
V: TRBV20-1
D: TRBD1
J: TRBJ1-1
CDR3: CSALPGTGGMNTEAFF
DNA: TGCAGTGCTCTTCCCGGGACAGGGGGGATGAACACTGAAGCTTTCTTT

size: NA
V: TRBV24-1
D: TRBD1
J: TRBJ2-2
CDR3: CATSEMGTGSIGGELFF
DNA: TGTGCCACCAGTGAGATGGGGACAGGGTCGATCGGCGGGGAGCTGTTTTTT

size: once
V: TRBV18
D: TRBD2
J: TRBJ2-2
CDR3: CASSPLTSGTANTGELFF
DNA: TGTGCCAGCTCACCACTCACTAGCGGGACGGCGAACACCGGGGAGCTGTTTTTT

size: NA
V: TRBV24-1
D: TRBD2
J: TRBJ2-3
CDR3: CATSASGGVADTQYF
DNA: TGTGCCACCAGTGCCAGCGGGGGCGTCGCAGATACGCAGTATTTT

size: NA
V: TRBV6-5
D: NA
J: TRBJ1-3
CDR3: CASSSGVNTIYF
DNA: TGTGCCAGCAGTTCAGGGGTTAACACCATATATTTT

size: NA
V: TRBV24-1
D: TRBD1
J: TRBJ2-2
CDR3: CATKGSPRAGGPNTGELFF
DNA: TGTGCCACTAAGGGCTCACCCCGGGCAGGGGGACCGAACACCGGGGAGCTGTTTTTT

size: few
V: TRBV28
D: NA
J: TRBJ1-6
CDR3: CASSLFSLTGGNSPLHF
DNA: TGTGCCAGCAGTTTATTTTCCCTAACGGGGGGAAATTCACCCCTCCACTTT

size: NA
V: TRBV7-8
D: TRBD2
J: TRBJ2-2
CDR3: CASSSLRLAGDYGELFF
DNA: TGTGCCAGCAGCTCCCTCCGGCTAGCGGGAGACTACGGGGAGCTGTTTTTT

size: NA
V: TRBV6-5
D: NA
J: TRBJ1-5
CDR3: CASSYSQTRSNQPQHF
DNA: TGTGCCAGCAGTTACTCGCAGACCCGGAGCAATCAGCCCCAGCATTTT

size: NA
V: TRBV20-1
D: TRBD1
J: TRBJ1-3
CDR3: CSARRQGPGNTIYF
DNA: TGCAGTGCTAGAAGACAGGGCCCTGGAAACACCATATATTTT

size: NA
V: TRBV19
D: TRBD1
J: TRBJ2-4
CDR3: CATRGTGGNIQYF
DNA: TGTGCCACCAGAGGGACAGGGGGCAACATTCAGTACTTC

size: NA
V: TRBV6-1
D: NA
J: TRBJ1-5
CDR3: CASRRQDLSQPQHF
DNA: TGTGCCAGCCGCCGACAGGACCTTTCTCAGCCCCAGCATTTT

size: NA
V: TRBV2
D: NA
J: TRBJ2-6
CDR3: CASSPQGQLPVLTF
DNA: TGTGCCAGCAGCCCTCAAGGGCAGCTTCCCGTCCTGACTTTC

size: NA
V: TRBV6-5
D: TRBD1
J: TRBJ2-7
CDR3: CASSYLALRGPYEQYF
DNA: TGTGCCAGCAGTTACCTTGCGTTGAGGGGGCCCTACGAGCAGTACTTC

size: NA
V: TRBV12-5
D: NA
J: TRBJ2-7
CDR3: CASGLALGPGYEQYF
DNA: TGTGCTAGTGGTTTGGCTTTGGGACCTGGGTACGAGCAGTACTTC

size: NA
V: TRBV6-1
D: NA
J: TRBJ1-3
CDR3: CASKPRTVSGNTIYF
DNA: TGTGCCAGCAAGCCTCGGACTGTCTCTGGAAACACCATATATTTT

size: NA
V: TRBV27
D: TRBD1
J: TRBJ1-5
CDR3: CASSLLTGDGVQPQHF
DNA: TGTGCCAGCAGTTTATTGACAGGGGATGGCGTGCAGCCCCAGCATTTT

size: NA
V: TRBV20-1
D: NA
J: TRBJ1-5
CDR3: CSARDMRSDNQPQHF
DNA: TGCAGTGCTAGAGATATGAGGTCGGATAATCAGCCCCAGCATTTT

size: NA
V: TRBV20-1
D: NA
J: TRBJ2-1
CDR3: CSASSEGSWGNEQFF
DNA: TGCAGTGCTAGTTCGGAAGGCTCCTGGGGCAATGAGCAGTTCTTC

size: once
V: TRBV20-1
D: NA
J: TRBJ2-7
CDR3: CSADYGAYEQYF
DNA: TGCAGTGCCGATTATGGGGCCTACGAGCAGTACTTC

size: NA
V: TRBV18
D: NA
J: TRBJ1-5
CDR3: CASSPRGDSNQPQHF
DNA: TGTGCCAGCTCACCACGTGGGGATAGCAATCAGCCCCAGCATTTT

size: NA
V: TRBV28
D: NA
J: TRBJ2-2
CDR3: CASSLTGPGELFF
DNA: TGTGCCAGCAGTTTAACAGGGCCCGGGGAGCTGTTTTTT

size: NA
V: TRBV2
D: TRBD1
J: TRBJ2-5
CDR3: CASKDRAETQYF
DNA: TGTGCCAGTAAGGACAGGGCAGAGACCCAGTACTTC

size: NA
V: TRBV29-1
D: NA
J: TRBJ2-3
CDR3: CSVKLTFTDTQYF
DNA: TGCAGCGTTAAACTAACCTTCACAGATACGCAGTATTTT